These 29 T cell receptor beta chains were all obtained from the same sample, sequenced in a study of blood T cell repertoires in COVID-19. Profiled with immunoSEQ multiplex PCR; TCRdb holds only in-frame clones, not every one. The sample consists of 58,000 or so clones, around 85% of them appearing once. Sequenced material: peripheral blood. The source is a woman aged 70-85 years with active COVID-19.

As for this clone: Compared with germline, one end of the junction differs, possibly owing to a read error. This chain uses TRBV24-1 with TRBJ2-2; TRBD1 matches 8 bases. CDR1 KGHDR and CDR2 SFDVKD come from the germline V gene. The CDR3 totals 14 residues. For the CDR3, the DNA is TGTGCCACCAGGGATTACAGGGGGACCGGGGAGCTGTTTTTT. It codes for CATRDYRGTGELFF.

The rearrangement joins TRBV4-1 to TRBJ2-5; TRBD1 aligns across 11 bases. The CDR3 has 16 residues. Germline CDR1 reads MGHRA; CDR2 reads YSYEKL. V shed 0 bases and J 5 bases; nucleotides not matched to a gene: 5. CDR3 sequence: CASSQDRTGGLETQYF. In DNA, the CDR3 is TGCGCCAGCAGCCAAGATAGGACAGGGGGCTTGGAGACCCAGTACTTC.

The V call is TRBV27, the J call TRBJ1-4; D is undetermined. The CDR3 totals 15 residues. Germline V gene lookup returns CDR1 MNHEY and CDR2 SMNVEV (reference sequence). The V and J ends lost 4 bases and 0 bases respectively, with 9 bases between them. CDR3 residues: CASSSHRTTNEKLFF. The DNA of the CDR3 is TGTGCCAGCAGTTCCCACAGAACAACTAATGAAAAACTGTTTTTT.

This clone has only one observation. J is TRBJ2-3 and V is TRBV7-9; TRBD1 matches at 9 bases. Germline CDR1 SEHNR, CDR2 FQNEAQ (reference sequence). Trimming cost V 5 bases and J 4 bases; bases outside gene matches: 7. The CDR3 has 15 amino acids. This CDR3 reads CASSPWTGDADTQYF. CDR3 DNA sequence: TGTGCCAGCAGCCCGTGGACAGGGGACGCAGATACGCAGTATTTT.

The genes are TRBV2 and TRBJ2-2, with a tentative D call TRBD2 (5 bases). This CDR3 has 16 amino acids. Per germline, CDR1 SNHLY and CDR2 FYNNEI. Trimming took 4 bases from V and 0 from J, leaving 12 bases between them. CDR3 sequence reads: CASSVMAGTNTGELFF. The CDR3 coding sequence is TGTGCCAGCAGTGTGATGGCCGGGACGAACACCGGGGAGCTGTTTTTT.

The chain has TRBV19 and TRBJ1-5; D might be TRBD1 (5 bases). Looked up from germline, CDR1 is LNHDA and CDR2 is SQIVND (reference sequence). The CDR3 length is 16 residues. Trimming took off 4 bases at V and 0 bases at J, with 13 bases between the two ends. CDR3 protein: CASSRQGPYSNQPQHF. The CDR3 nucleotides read TGTGCCAGTAGTAGGCAGGGCCCCTATAGCAATCAGCCCCAGCATTTT.

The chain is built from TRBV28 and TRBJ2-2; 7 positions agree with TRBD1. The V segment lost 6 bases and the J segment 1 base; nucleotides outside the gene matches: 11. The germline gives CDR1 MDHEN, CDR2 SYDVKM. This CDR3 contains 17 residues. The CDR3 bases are TGTGCCAGCAGCAATAACGATTGGGACAGGAACACCGGGGAGCTGTTTTTT. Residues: CASSNNDWDRNTGELFF.

The CDR3 spells CATSAPEGGDTGELFF. The CDR3 coding sequence is TGTGCCACCAGTGCGCCCGAGGGAGGGGACACCGGGGAGCTGTTTTTT. V and J are TRBV24-1 and TRBJ2-2, with 7 nucleotides matching TRBD2. Trimming cost V 5 bases and J 3 bases; bases outside gene matches: 8. This CDR3 has 16 residues. The germline V gene encodes CDR1 KGHDR and CDR2 SFDVKD.

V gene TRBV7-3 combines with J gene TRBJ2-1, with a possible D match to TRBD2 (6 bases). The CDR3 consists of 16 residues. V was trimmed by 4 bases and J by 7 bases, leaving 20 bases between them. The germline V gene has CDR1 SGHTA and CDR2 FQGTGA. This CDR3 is CASSSSAGRTGNEQFF. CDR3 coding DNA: TGTGCCAGCAGCTCATCGGCGGGACGAACGGGGAATGAGCAGTTCTTC.

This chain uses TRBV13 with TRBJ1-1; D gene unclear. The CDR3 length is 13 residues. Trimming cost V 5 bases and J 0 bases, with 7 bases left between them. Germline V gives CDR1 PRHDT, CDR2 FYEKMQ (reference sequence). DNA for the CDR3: TGTGCCAGCAGCCTGACATTGAACACTGAAGCTTTCTTT. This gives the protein CASSLTLNTEAFF.

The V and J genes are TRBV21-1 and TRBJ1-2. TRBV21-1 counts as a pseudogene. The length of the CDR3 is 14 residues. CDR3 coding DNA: TGTGCCAGCAGTCGCGGAGTGCTGAACTATGGCTACACCTTC. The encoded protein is CASSRGVLNYGYTF.

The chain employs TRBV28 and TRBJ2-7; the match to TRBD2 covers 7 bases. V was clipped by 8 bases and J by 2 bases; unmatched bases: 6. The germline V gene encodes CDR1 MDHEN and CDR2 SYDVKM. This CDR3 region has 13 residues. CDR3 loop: CASSGGRPYEQYF. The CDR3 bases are TGTGCCAGCTCGGGCGGGAGACCCTACGAGCAGTACTTC.

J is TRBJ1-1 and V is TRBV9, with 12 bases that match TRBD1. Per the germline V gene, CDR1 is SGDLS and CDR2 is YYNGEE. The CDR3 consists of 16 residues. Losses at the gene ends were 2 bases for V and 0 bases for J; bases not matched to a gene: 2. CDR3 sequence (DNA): TGTGCCAGCAGCGTGGGGACAGGGGGCTTGAACACTGAAGCTTTCTTT. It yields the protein CASSVGTGGLNTEAFF.

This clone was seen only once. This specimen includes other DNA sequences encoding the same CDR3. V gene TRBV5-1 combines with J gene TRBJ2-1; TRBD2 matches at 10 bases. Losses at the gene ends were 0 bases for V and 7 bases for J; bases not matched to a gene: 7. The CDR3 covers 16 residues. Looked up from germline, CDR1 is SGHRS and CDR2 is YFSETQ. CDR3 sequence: CASSLEGLAGVNEQFF. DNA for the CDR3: TGCGCCAGCAGCTTGGAGGGGCTAGCGGGAGTTAATGAGCAGTTCTTC. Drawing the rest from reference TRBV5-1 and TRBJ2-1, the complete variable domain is KAGVTQTPRYLIKTRGQQVTLSCSPISGHRSVSWYQQTPGQGLQFLFEYFSETQRNKGNFPGRFSGRQFSNSRSEMNVSTLELGDSALYLCASSLEGLAGVNEQFFGPGTRLTVL.

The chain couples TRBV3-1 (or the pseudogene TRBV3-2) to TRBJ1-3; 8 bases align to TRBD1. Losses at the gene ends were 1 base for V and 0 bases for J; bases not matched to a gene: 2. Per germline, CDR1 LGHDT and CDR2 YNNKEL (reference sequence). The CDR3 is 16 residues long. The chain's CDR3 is CASSQVTGGSGNTIYF. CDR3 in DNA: TGTGCCAGCAGCCAAGTCACAGGGGGCTCTGGAAACACCATATATTTT.

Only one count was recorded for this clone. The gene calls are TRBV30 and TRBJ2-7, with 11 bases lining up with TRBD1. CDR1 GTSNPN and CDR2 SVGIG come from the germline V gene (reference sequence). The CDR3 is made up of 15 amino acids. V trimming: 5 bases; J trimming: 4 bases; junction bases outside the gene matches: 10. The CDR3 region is CAWGRPGQGGYEQYF. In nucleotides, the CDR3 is TGTGCCTGGGGGCGACCGGGACAGGGGGGTTACGAGCAGTACTTC.

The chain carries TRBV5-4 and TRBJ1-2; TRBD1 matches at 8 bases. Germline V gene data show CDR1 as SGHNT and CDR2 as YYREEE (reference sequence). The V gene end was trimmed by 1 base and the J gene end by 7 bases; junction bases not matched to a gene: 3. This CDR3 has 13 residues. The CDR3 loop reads CASSLTGGGGYTF. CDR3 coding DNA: TGTGCCAGCAGCTTGACAGGGGGGGGTGGCTACACCTTC.

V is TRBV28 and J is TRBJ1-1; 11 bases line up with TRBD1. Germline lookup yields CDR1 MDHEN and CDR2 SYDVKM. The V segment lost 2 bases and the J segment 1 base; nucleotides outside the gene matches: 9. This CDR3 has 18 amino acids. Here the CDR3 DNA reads TGTGCCAGCAGTTTACCCGGACAGGGGGCGGGGTGGAACACTGAAGCTTTCTTT. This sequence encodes CASSLPGQGAGWNTEAFF.

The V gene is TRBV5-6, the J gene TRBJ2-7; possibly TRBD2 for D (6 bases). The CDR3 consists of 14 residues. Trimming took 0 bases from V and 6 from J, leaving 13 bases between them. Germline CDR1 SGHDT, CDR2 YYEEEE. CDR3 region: CASSLGLGALEQYF. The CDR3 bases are TGTGCCAGCAGCTTGGGACTAGGGGCGCTCGAGCAGTACTTC.

CDR3 coding DNA: TGTGCCAGCAGCTTTCCAGGGGAGAACACCGGGGAGCTGTTTTTT. Encoded protein: CASSFPGENTGELFF. This chain uses TRBV5-5 with TRBJ2-2; TRBD1 is a possible D gene (6 bases). The CDR3 spans 15 residues. Germline V gives CDR1 SGHKS, CDR2 YYEKEE (reference sequence). The ends were cut back, 2 bases at V and 1 base at J, with 9 bases in the middle.

The CDR3 region is CASSFPGVRNYGYTF. The CDR3 region has the DNA TGTGCCAGCAGCTTTCCCGGGGTTCGAAACTATGGCTACACCTTC. The gene calls are TRBV7-3 and TRBJ1-2; unclear D gene. The CDR3 has 15 amino acids. The germline V gene has CDR1 SGHTA and CDR2 FQGTGA. Trimming cost V 3 bases and J 2 bases, with 13 bases left between them.

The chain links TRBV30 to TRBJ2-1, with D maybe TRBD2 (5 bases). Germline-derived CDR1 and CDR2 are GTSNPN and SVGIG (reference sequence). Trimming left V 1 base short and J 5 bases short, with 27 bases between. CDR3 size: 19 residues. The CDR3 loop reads CAWSAFPGDFLTKHNEQFF. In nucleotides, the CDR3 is TGTGCCTGGAGTGCGTTCCCCGGGGATTTCTTGACCAAACACAATGAGCAGTTCTTC. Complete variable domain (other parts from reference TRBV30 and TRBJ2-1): SQTIHQWPATLVQPVGSPLSLECTVEGTSNPNLYWYRQAAGRGLQLLFYSVGIGQISSEVPQNLSASRPQDRQFILSSKKLLLSDSGFYLCAWSAFPGDFLTKHNEQFFGPGTRLTVL.

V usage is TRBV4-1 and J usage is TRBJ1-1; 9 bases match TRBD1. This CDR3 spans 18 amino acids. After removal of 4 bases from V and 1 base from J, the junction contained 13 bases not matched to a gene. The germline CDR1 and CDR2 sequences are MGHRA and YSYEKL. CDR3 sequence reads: CASSLSSTGGFENTEAFF. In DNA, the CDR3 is TGCGCCAGCAGCCTATCGTCGACAGGGGGGTTTGAGAACACTGAAGCTTTCTTT.

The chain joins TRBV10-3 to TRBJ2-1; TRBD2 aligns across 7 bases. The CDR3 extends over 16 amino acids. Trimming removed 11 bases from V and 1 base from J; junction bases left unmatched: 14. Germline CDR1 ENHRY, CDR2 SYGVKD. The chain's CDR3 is CAAGSRREESYNEQFF. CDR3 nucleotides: TGTGCCGCTGGATCCCGACGGGAGGAATCCTACAATGAGCAGTTCTTC.

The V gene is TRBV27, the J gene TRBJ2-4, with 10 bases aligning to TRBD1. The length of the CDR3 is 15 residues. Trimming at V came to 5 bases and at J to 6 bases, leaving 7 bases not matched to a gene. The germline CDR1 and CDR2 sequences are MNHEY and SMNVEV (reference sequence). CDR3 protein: CASSALGQGTNIQYF. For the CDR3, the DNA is TGTGCCAGCAGTGCCTTGGGACAGGGGACAAACATTCAGTACTTC.

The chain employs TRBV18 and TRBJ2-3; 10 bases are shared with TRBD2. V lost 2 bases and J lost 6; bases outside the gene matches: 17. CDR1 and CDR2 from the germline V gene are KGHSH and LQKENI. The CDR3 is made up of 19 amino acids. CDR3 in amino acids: CASSPNIGSSGRKMDTQYF. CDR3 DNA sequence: TGTGCCAGCTCACCAAATATTGGCTCTAGCGGGAGAAAAATGGATACGCAGTATTTT.

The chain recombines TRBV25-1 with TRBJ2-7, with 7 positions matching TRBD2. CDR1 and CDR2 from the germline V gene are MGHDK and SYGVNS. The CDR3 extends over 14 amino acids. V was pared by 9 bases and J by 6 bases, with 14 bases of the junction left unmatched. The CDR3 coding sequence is TGTGCCAGTGTGTCGTCTGGGGGGGTAGTCGAGCAGTACTTC. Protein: CASVSSGGVVEQYF.

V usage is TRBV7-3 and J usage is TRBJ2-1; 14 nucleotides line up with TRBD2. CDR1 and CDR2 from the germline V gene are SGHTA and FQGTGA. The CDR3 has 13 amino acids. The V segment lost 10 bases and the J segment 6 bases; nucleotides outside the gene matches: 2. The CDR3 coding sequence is TGTGCCACCGGGACTAGCGGGGGCAATGAGCAGTTCTTC. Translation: CATGTSGGNEQFF.

CDR3 coding DNA: TGTGCCTGGAGCTGGGACTGGGGGGATTACAATGAGCAGTTCTTC. It specifies CAWSWDWGDYNEQFF. The chain has TRBV30 and TRBJ2-1; D is perhaps TRBD2 (6 bases). From germline, CDR1 is GTSNPN and CDR2 SVGIG (reference sequence). Trimming took off 3 bases at V and 4 bases at J, with 16 bases between the two ends. The CDR3 length is 15 residues.